This T cell receptor (beta chain) appears in the sequencing data of a study of cytomegalovirus exposure and HLA in healthy donors. Study background: The roughly 130 validation repertoires used the same platform as the roughly 720 first-cohort repertoires (as reported by a later analysis).

The donors were part of the validation cohort of 100 to 150 subjects. That cohort was separate from the first cohort, which comprised roughly 670 subjects. Sequencing used immunoSEQ multiplex PCR; TCRdb keeps in-frame clones, though not all of them. The sample includes 140,000 or so clones, roughly 87% of them seen just once. V lost 2 bases, J lost 5 bases, and 8 bases stayed unmatched. The CDR3 has 15 amino acids. CDR1 is WSHSY and CDR2 is SAAADI in the germline V gene. This receptor was identified in a man aged 18 to 30 in good health and CMV-seropositive. What was sequenced was PBMCs. The chain has TRBV10-2 and TRBJ1-2; 7 bases match TRBD1. DNA of the CDR3: TGCGCCAGCAGTGAGGCCCGACAGGGCTATTATGGCTACACCTTC. Residues: CASSEARQGYYGYTF.